A selection of T cell receptor beta chains follows, all from one sample in a study of T cells after posttransplantation cyclophosphamide. The repertoire was sequenced with immunoSEQ multiplex PCR; TCRdb's copy has only in-frame clones and lacks some. The sample has 30,000 to 40,000 clones, about 90% seen once. The sequenced sample consisted of PBMCs. Source of these receptors: a woman aged 40 to 50 with a blood cancer, CMV-positive, and with a related stem cell donor. Each CDR3 is given with its conserved first and last residue. A D gene is named only where the DNA matches it firmly. The size of a clone is reported for some rows only, either as once, few or many, or as a class for expanded clones.

clone_size,j_call,d_call,v_call,cdr3_aa,cdr3_nt
NA,TRBJ2-7,NA,TRBV19,CASSMDTSANYEQYF,TGTGCCAGTAGTATGGATACCTCAGCGAACTACGAGCAGTACTTC
NA,TRBJ2-2,TRBD2,TRBV9,CASSPSGGVAGELFF,TGTGCCAGCAGTCCTAGCGGGGGGGTGGCCGGGGAGCTGTTTTTT
NA,TRBJ2-7,TRBD1,TRBV13,CASSQGPRGQYRSYEQYF,TGTGCCAGCAGCCAGGGCCCTAGGGGGCAGTATAGGTCCTACGAGCAGTACTTC
NA,TRBJ2-4,NA,TRBV7-9,CASSSETLAKNIQYF,TGTGCCAGCAGCTCAGAAACCCTAGCCAAAAACATTCAGTACTTC
NA,TRBJ2-3,TRBD2,TRBV7-2,CASSLARLAGGPTDTQYF,TGTGCCAGCAGCTTAGCGCGTCTAGCGGGGGGGCCCACAGATACGCAGTATTTT
once,TRBJ1-2,TRBD1,TRBV5-4,CASSVDRGTWGYTF,TGTGCCAGCAGCGTTGACAGGGGGACGTGGGGCTACACCTTC
NA,TRBJ1-1,TRBD1,TRBV7-9,CASRRPGQGSSQAFF,TGTGCCAGCAGACGACCGGGACAGGGGAGTTCACAAGCTTTCTTT
NA,TRBJ1-2,TRBD1,TRBV6-5,CARTGQGPSYGYTF,TGTGCCAGGACAGGACAGGGCCCCAGCTATGGCTACACCTTC
few,TRBJ2-2,TRBD2,TRBV10-3,CAISVKLAGVANTGELFF,TGTGCCATCAGTGTAAAACTAGCGGGAGTCGCGAACACCGGGGAGCTGTTTTTT
NA,TRBJ2-7,TRBD2,TRBV29-1,CSVGGGPFYEQYF,TGCAGCGTCGGGGGGGGCCCTTTCTACGAGCAGTACTTC
NA,TRBJ2-7,NA,TRBV19,CASSPSSRIHEQYF,TGTGCCAGTAGTCCCTCGAGCAGGATCCACGAGCAGTACTTC
NA,TRBJ2-7,TRBD2,TRBV6-1,CASRGTSGGTYEQYF,TGTGCCAGCAGAGGGACTAGCGGGGGAACCTACGAGCAGTACTTC
NA,TRBJ1-6,NA,TRBV4-3,CASSQDQTGINNSPLHF,TGCGCCAGCAGCCAAGATCAGACAGGAATTAATAATTCACCCCTCCACTTT
NA,TRBJ2-2,NA,TRBV11-3,CASSLGAGEGKAGELFF,TGTGCCAGCAGCCTGGGGGCGGGAGAGGGAAAGGCCGGGGAGCTGTTTTTT
NA,TRBJ1-5,NA,TRBV6-1,CASSGVQGLNQPQHF,TGTGCCAGCAGTGGAGTCCAGGGTCTCAATCAGCCCCAGCATTTT
NA,TRBJ2-3,NA,TRBV12-5,CASGLVLRSSGSPDTQYF,TGTGCTAGTGGTTTGGTACTCCGTAGTAGCGGCTCACCAGATACGCAGTATTTT
NA,TRBJ1-2,NA,TRBV6-1,CAGGGYTF,TGTGCCGGCGGAGGCTACACCTTC
NA,TRBJ1-1,NA,TRBV10-1,CASSELPSGSTEAFF,TGCGCCAGCAGTGAGCTCCCATCTGGGAGCACTGAAGCTTTCTTT
NA,TRBJ1-2,TRBD1,TRBV6-4,CASSPTGEAPYGYTF,TGTGCCAGCAGTCCTACAGGGGAAGCTCCTTATGGCTACACCTTC
NA,TRBJ1-4,NA,TRBV6-1,CASSEAVEKLFF,TGTGCCAGCAGTGAAGCCGTGGAAAAACTGTTTTTT
NA,TRBJ2-7,TRBD1,TRBV6-6,CASSYSFAGTDYEQYF,TGTGCCAGCAGTTACTCATTTGCCGGGACAGACTACGAGCAGTACTTC
NA,TRBJ2-4,TRBD2,TRBV5-4,CASSLVGAGGVKNIQYF,TGTGCCAGCAGCTTGGTTGGGGCGGGGGGGGTCAAAAACATTCAGTACTTC
NA,TRBJ1-4,NA,TRBV6-5,CASSPAGATNEKLFF,TGTGCCAGCAGCCCTGCGGGGGCAACTAATGAAAAACTGTTTTTT
NA,TRBJ2-1,TRBD2,TRBV11-2,CASSFSSGGLYNEQFF,TGTGCCAGCAGCTTCTCTAGCGGGGGGCTTTACAATGAGCAGTTCTTC
NA,TRBJ2-3,TRBD2,TRBV2,CASSPTSGDSNTQYF,TGTGCCAGCAGTCCAACTAGCGGGGACAGCAATACGCAGTATTTT
NA,TRBJ2-6,TRBD1,TRBV9,CASSDSGQFFSGANVLTF,TGTGCCAGCAGCGATTCGGGACAGTTTTTCTCTGGGGCCAACGTCCTGACTTTC
NA,TRBJ2-7,NA,TRBV4-1,CASSQDLYSSYEQYF,TGCGCCAGCAGCCAAGATCTTTACAGCTCCTACGAGCAGTACTTC